This is a list of T cell receptor beta chains from one sample in a study of PD-1 blockade in classical Hodgkin lymphoma. The data were produced by immunoSEQ multiplex PCR, yet TCRdb's version contains in-frame clones alone and is incomplete. The table has some 35,000 clones, approximately 90% seen once. Sample: CD4+ T cells from blood. The receptors shown here come from a human donor with classical Hodgkin lymphoma. Each CDR3 is given with its conserved first and last residue. Each record gives: V gene, D gene, J gene, clone size, CDR3 DNA, CDR3 protein. D genes are given only for firm matches. Some rows have no size entry. The others give once, few or many, or a class for an expanded clone.

v_call: TRBV27
d_call: TRBD1
j_call: TRBJ1-5
clone_size: -
cdr3_nt: TGTGCCTCGGCCTTAGGGGACAGATATCAGCCCCAGCATTTT
cdr3_aa: CASALGDRYQPQHF

v_call: TRBV18
d_call: -
j_call: TRBJ1-2
clone_size: -
cdr3_nt: TGTGCCAGCTCACCACGTCCAAGGGTGGGGAAATATGGCTACACCTTC
cdr3_aa: CASSPRPRVGKYGYTF

v_call: TRBV15
d_call: -
j_call: TRBJ2-3
clone_size: once
cdr3_nt: TGTGCCACCGGACTGAGGGGTGGGGCAGATACGCAGTATTTT
cdr3_aa: CATGLRGGADTQYF

v_call: TRBV5-1
d_call: -
j_call: TRBJ1-5
clone_size: few
cdr3_nt: TGCGCCAGCAGGGAAAATGAAAGGTCTCAGCCCCAGCATTTT
cdr3_aa: CASRENERSQPQHF

v_call: TRBV9
d_call: -
j_call: TRBJ2-3
clone_size: -
cdr3_nt: TGTGCCAGCAGCGTACTGAGTGTCTCCCCCACAGATACGCAGTATTTT
cdr3_aa: CASSVLSVSPTDTQYF

v_call: TRBV5-4
d_call: TRBD1
j_call: TRBJ1-5
clone_size: -
cdr3_nt: TGTGCCAGCAGCCTGGGGACAGGGGGAATCAATCAGCCCCAGCATTTT
cdr3_aa: CASSLGTGGINQPQHF

v_call: TRBV7-8
d_call: -
j_call: TRBJ1-2
clone_size: -
cdr3_nt: TGTGCCAGCAGCTTAGATGAATTGGGGATTTACTACACCTTC
cdr3_aa: CASSLDELGIYYTF

v_call: TRBV28
d_call: TRBD1
j_call: TRBJ1-1
clone_size: -
cdr3_nt: TGTGCCAGCAGACTAACTTCGGGACAGAATTCCGGTGAAGCTTTCTTT
cdr3_aa: CASRLTSGQNSGEAFF

v_call: TRBV10-3
d_call: -
j_call: TRBJ2-2
clone_size: -
cdr3_nt: TGTGCCATCAGAGACAGAACGAACACCGGGGAGCTGTTTTTT
cdr3_aa: CAIRDRTNTGELFF

v_call: TRBV5-3
d_call: -
j_call: TRBJ1-5
clone_size: -
cdr3_nt: TGTGCCAGCTGGGCCTCGGGGACATATACTAATAGCAATCAGCCCCAGCATTTT
cdr3_aa: CASWASGTYTNSNQPQHF

v_call: TRBV6-5
d_call: TRBD1
j_call: TRBJ1-1
clone_size: -
cdr3_nt: TGTGCCAGCAGCGACTCCCGAGGAGGGACAGTAGAAGCTTTCTTT
cdr3_aa: CASSDSRGGTVEAFF

v_call: TRBV21-1
d_call: -
j_call: TRBJ2-1
clone_size: -
cdr3_nt: TGTGCCAGCAGCAAAGGGCGTAATGAGCAGTTCTTC
cdr3_aa: CASSKGRNEQFF

v_call: TRBV11-3
d_call: -
j_call: TRBJ2-5
clone_size: -
cdr3_nt: TGTGCCAGCAGCTTAGTTAAGGGTGAGACCCAGTACTTC
cdr3_aa: CASSLVKGETQYF

v_call: TRBV7-2
d_call: -
j_call: TRBJ1-2
clone_size: -
cdr3_nt: TGTGCCAGCAGCTTAGGGTACACAGCCTATGGCTACACCTTC
cdr3_aa: CASSLGYTAYGYTF

v_call: TRBV13
d_call: -
j_call: TRBJ2-5
clone_size: -
cdr3_nt: TGTGCCAGCGGTCGACAGACCCAAGAGACCCAGTACTTC
cdr3_aa: CASGRQTQETQYF

v_call: TRBV7-9
d_call: -
j_call: TRBJ2-1
clone_size: -
cdr3_nt: TGTGCCAGCAGCCCGCCCCCCTACAATGAGCAGTTCTTC
cdr3_aa: CASSPPPYNEQFF

v_call: TRBV7-2
d_call: TRBD1
j_call: TRBJ1-2
clone_size: -
cdr3_nt: TGTGCCAGCAGCTTAAATCTGGACAGGCTTAACTATGGCTACACCTTC
cdr3_aa: CASSLNLDRLNYGYTF

v_call: TRBV5-6
d_call: -
j_call: TRBJ1-4
clone_size: -
cdr3_nt: TGTGCCAGCAGCTTCTTTAGAGGGCTGGGAACTAATGAAAAACTGTTTTTT
cdr3_aa: CASSFFRGLGTNEKLFF

v_call: TRBV7-8
d_call: TRBD1
j_call: TRBJ2-7
clone_size: once
cdr3_nt: TGTGCCAGCAGCTACGACAGGGGAGGCTACGAGCAGTACTTC
cdr3_aa: CASSYDRGGYEQYF

v_call: TRBV21-1
d_call: -
j_call: TRBJ2-5
clone_size: -
cdr3_nt: TGTGCCAGCAGCAAAGAGATTGGACAGGGGGCAGAGACCCAGTACTTC
cdr3_aa: CASSKEIGQGAETQYF